What follows are 21 T cell receptor beta chains derived from one specimen sequenced in a study of T cell repertoires in cytomegalovirus infection (dated by TCRdb to between 2018 and 2021). The sample was run on an Illumina HiSeq 1500. In-frame beta chains were kept once TCRdb had trimmed the public reads at Q25 with fastp and called clones with MiXCR. When rows share a CDR3 protein, they turn into one entry using the most common DNA and genes. The sample table lists about 530,000 distinct CDR3 sequences, less than 30% of them with a count of one. Together, the top ten hold roughly an eighth of the sample. The specimen sequenced was PBMCs. The receptors shown here come from a human donor in good health (CMV status not recorded). Some clones in this sample may be carry-over from other donors' samples.

This clonotype was seen at least ten times. V usage is TRBV7-2 and J usage is TRBJ1-2, with 7 bases lining up with TRBD1. The germline gives CDR1 SGHTA, CDR2 FQGNSA. This CDR3 comprises 13 residues. V dropped 3 bases and J dropped 4; count of bases not matched to a gene: 2. Here the CDR3 DNA reads TGTGCCAGCAGCTTCAACAGGGGCTATGGCTACACCTTC. Encoded protein: CASSFNRGYGYTF.

The gene calls are TRBV11-2 and TRBJ2-5, with TRBD1 as a possible D gene (7 bases). Trimming left V 3 bases short and J 2 bases short, with 16 bases between. Germline V gives CDR1 SGHAT, CDR2 FQNNGV. The CDR3 consists of 16 residues. The CDR3 DNA sequence: TGTGCCAGCAGCTTGAGGGCGGGACAGAAACAAGAGACCCAGTACTTC. It is translated as CASSLRAGQKQETQYF.

The chain combines TRBV4-2 with TRBJ2-3; 7 nucleotides match TRBD1. The CDR3 runs 16 residues. Trimming at V came to 3 bases and at J to 1 base, leaving 7 bases not matched to a gene. CDR1 is LGHNA, CDR2 YNFKEQ, per germline. CDR3 protein: CASSQDVTGGTDTQYF. CDR3 nucleotide sequence: TGTGCCAGCAGCCAGGACGTCACAGGGGGCACAGATACGCAGTATTTT.

In its sample, this clonotype was seen many times. This rearrangement joins TRBV7-2 to TRBJ2-3; TRBD1 matches at 10 bases. Germline V gives CDR1 SGHTA, CDR2 FQGNSA. The CDR3 is made up of 16 amino acids. The V gene end was trimmed by 2 bases and the J gene end by 4 bases; junction bases not matched to a gene: 6. CDR3 DNA: TGTGCCAGCAGCTTATCGGGGACAGGGGTTCCAGATACGCAGTATTTT. Protein: CASSLSGTGVPDTQYF. Full variable domain (rest looked up from reference TRBV7-2 and TRBJ2-3): GAGVSQSPSNKVTEKGKDVELRCDPISGHTALYWYRQSLGQGLEFLIYFQGNSAPDKSGLPSDRFSAERTGGSVSTLTIQRTQQEDSAVYLCASSLSGTGVPDTQYFGPGTRLTVL.

The gene calls are TRBV6-8 and TRBJ2-6; a possible D gene is TRBD1 (6 bases). Germline-derived CDR1 and CDR2 are MNHGY and SAAAGT. The CDR3 sequence is 19 residues long. V lost 4 bases to trimming and J lost 0 bases, with 19 bases between them. In nucleotides, the CDR3 is TGTGCCAGCAGTTTGATACAGGGTATAGGTATCTCTGGGGCCAACGTCCTGACTTTC. Translated, it gives CASSLIQGIGISGANVLTF.

This clonotype was seen ten or more times. The chain employs TRBV7-3 and TRBJ2-5; 7 positions match TRBD1. Trimming cost V 0 bases and J 5 bases; bases outside gene matches: 3. Looked up from germline, CDR1 is SGHTA and CDR2 is FQGTGA. The CDR3 has 14 amino acids. Here the CDR3 DNA reads TGTGCCAGCAGCTTAACTGAACAGGGGGAGACCCAGTACTTC. The encoded protein is CASSLTEQGETQYF.

The V gene is TRBV7-2, the J gene TRBJ2-2; D possibly corresponds to TRBD2 (6 bases). Germline values: CDR1 SGHTA, CDR2 FQGNSA. Trimming took off 5 bases at V and 1 base at J, with 11 bases between the two ends. The CDR3 is 15 residues long. CDR3 sequence: CASSRLRGNTGELFF. The CDR3 DNA reads as TGTGCCAGCAGCCGGCTGCGGGGGAACACCGGGGAGCTGTTTTTT.

Concerning this clonotype: At one boundary the junction diverges from the germline segment, which might be a read error. The chain carries TRBV28 and TRBJ2-5; D is unclear. Germline CDR1 and CDR2: MDHEN and SYDVKM. The CDR3 totals 13 residues. DNA for the CDR3: TGTGCCAGCAGGGCTAGGAACCAAGAGACTCAGTACTTC. Its translation is CASRARNQETQYF.

There are many counts of this clonotype. V is TRBV7-8 and J is TRBJ2-7, with D perhaps matching TRBD1 or TRBD2 (5 bases each). The CDR3 covers 15 residues. Germline V gene sequence: CDR1 SGHVS, CDR2 FQNEAQ. V lost 3 bases, J lost 0 bases, and 12 bases lay in between. The CDR3 sequence: CASSFPGRSSYEQYF. CDR3 sequence (DNA): TGTGCCAGCAGCTTCCCGGGACGAAGCTCCTACGAGCAGTACTTC.

This chain joins TRBV23-1 and TRBJ2-1; D not resolved. TRBV23-1 falls under the ORF class, with uncertain function. The CDR3 is made up of 14 amino acids. Trimming pared 8 bases from V and 0 bases from J, leaving 11 bases between. This chain's CDR3 is CASPDRSSYNEQFF. The DNA for the CDR3 is TGCGCCAGCCCGGACCGGTCCTCCTACAATGAGCAGTTCTTC.

The chain recombines TRBV28 with TRBJ1-4, with TRBD1 matching over 9 bases. There are 13 residues in the CDR3. V was pared by 6 bases and J by 8 bases, with 4 bases of the junction left unmatched. The germline gives CDR1 MDHEN, CDR2 SYDVKM. CDR3 in amino acids: CASRGQGREKLFF. CDR3 in DNA: TGTGCCAGCAGGGGACAGGGCAGAGAAAAACTGTTTTTT.

The J gene is TRBJ2-5, the V gene TRBV20-1; D remains ambiguous. Germline CDR1 DFQATT, CDR2 SNEGSKA (reference sequence). The CDR3 covers 13 residues. Trimming pared 0 bases from V and 5 bases from J, leaving 10 bases between. The CDR3 nucleotides read TGCAGTGCTAGAGATCTCAGAGCGGAGACCCAGTACTTC. This encodes CSARDLRAETQYF.

This clonotype was picked up a small number of times. This chain connects TRBV4-1 to TRBJ2-7; 9 bases map to TRBD1. This CDR3 has 15 residues. Germline V CDR1 and CDR2: MGHRA, YSYEKL. The ends lost 4 bases at V and 2 bases at J; junction bases unmatched: 6. CDR3 sequence reads: CASSREGQGPYEQYF. DNA of the CDR3: TGCGCCAGCAGCCGGGAGGGACAGGGTCCCTACGAGCAGTACTTC.

The chain employs TRBV27 and TRBJ2-1, with 10 bases fitting TRBD2. V lost 4 bases to trimming and J lost 5 bases; unmatched junction nucleotides: 8. Germline loops: CDR1 MNHEY, CDR2 SMNVEV (reference sequence). CDR3 size: 16 residues. As DNA, the CDR3 is TGTGCCAGCAGTTCCCCCGGGACTAGCGTAGACAATGAGCAGTTCTTC. Its protein is CASSSPGTSVDNEQFF.

V usage is TRBV11-2 and J usage is TRBJ1-4; 8 bases are shared with TRBD1. The V segment lost 5 bases and the J segment 0 bases; nucleotides outside the gene matches: 2. CDR3 size: 15 residues. Germline-derived CDR1 and CDR2 are SGHAT and FQNNGV. In DNA, the CDR3 is TGTGCCAGCAGCGACAGGGGTTCAACTAATGAAAAACTGTTTTTT. It translates to CASSDRGSTNEKLFF.

This clonotype was seen only a few times. The chain links TRBV12-3 or TRBV12-4 to TRBJ2-1; the D gene could be TRBD1 or TRBD2 (5 bases each). The length of the CDR3 is 16 residues. Trimming took off 2 bases at V and 0 bases at J, with 11 bases between the two ends. The CDR3 bases are TGTGCCAGCAGTTTAAGGGGAGTGAGCTCCTACAATGAGCAGTTCTTC. Translation: CASSLRGVSSYNEQFF.

This chain links TRBV6-2 or TRBV6-3 with TRBJ1-1; 7 positions match TRBD1. V shed 6 bases and J 4 bases; nucleotides not matched to a gene: 11. This CDR3 contains 15 residues. From germline, CDR1 is MNHEY and CDR2 SVGEGT. The CDR3 nucleotides read TGTGCCAGCAGAGCACATGGGCAGGGGGGCACTGAAGCTTTCTTT. Translated: CASRAHGQGGTEAFF.

A few counts support this clonotype. The chain joins TRBV11-3 to TRBJ2-5, with D perhaps matching TRBD1 (6 bases). From germline, CDR1 is SGHNT and CDR2 YENEEA. This CDR3 region has 14 residues. V was trimmed by 3 bases and J by 5 bases, leaving 13 bases between them. The CDR3 DNA reads TGTGCCAGCAGCTTGCAGGGGTTAGGTGAGACCCAGTACTTC. Translation gives CASSLQGLGETQYF.

The rearrangement links TRBV28 to TRBJ1-1; no clear D gene. Trimming took off 6 bases at V and 13 bases at J, with 15 bases between the two ends. CDR3 length: 11 residues. The germline CDR1 and CDR2 sequences are MDHEN and SYDVKM. CDR3 sequence: CASRLGAGVFF. The CDR3 DNA reads as TGTGCCAGCAGGCTTGGAGCTGGGGTTTTCTTT.

Note on this clonotype: A read error may be the cause here, since a much bigger clone is one base away. V gene TRBV7-9 combines with J gene TRBJ2-5, with 7 bases that match TRBD1. Germline values: CDR1 SEHNR, CDR2 FQNEAQ (reference sequence). Trimming removed 0 bases from V and 2 bases from J; junction bases left unmatched: 6. The CDR3 loop spans 16 amino acids. DNA for the CDR3: TGTGCCAGCAGCTTAGCGACAGGGTCAGATCAAGAGACCCAGTACTTC. Protein product: CASSLATGSDQETQYF.

The chain uses TRBV7-3 and TRBJ2-3; no reliable D call. V shed 2 bases and J shed 5 bases, with 14 bases lying between them. The CDR3 spans 15 residues. Germline assignment: CDR1 SGHTA and CDR2 FQGTGA. Written as DNA, the CDR3 is TGTGCCAGCAGCTTATCAGGATTTGGCGGAGATACGCAGTATTTT. Translated: CASSLSGFGGDTQYF.